What follows are 2 T cell receptor beta chains derived from one specimen sequenced in a study of shared clonotypes between healthy human individuals. The data were produced by immunoSEQ multiplex PCR, yet TCRdb's version contains in-frame clones alone and is incomplete. The sample holds roughly 2.2 million clones, just over 90% seen once. The sequenced sample was naive CD4+ T cells from PBMCs. The subset was: CD45RA+ positively selected. The receptor source for this set is a man between 18 and 35 years old in good health. Some clones in this sample may be carry-over from other donors' samples.

The V call is TRBV4-1, the J call TRBJ2-7; possibly TRBD1 or TRBD2 for D (5 bases each). Germline V CDR1 and CDR2: MGHRA, YSYEKL. V was clipped by 2 bases and J by 0 bases, with 14 bases between them. This CDR3 spans 16 amino acids. CDR3 residues: CASSQPTGRSSYEQYF. In DNA form, the CDR3 reads TGCGCCAGCAGCCAACCGACGGGACGGAGCTCCTACGAGCAGTACTTC.

The CDR3 nucleotides are TGTGCCAGCAGTTTAAGTTGGGCTAGCGGGACTTCCGGGGAGCTGTTTTTT. Translated, it gives CASSLSWASGTSGELFF. The genes are TRBV28 and TRBJ2-2; TRBD2 matches at 9 bases. V dropped 2 bases and J dropped 6; count of bases not matched to a gene: 10. The germline V gene encodes CDR1 MDHEN and CDR2 SYDVKM. The length of the CDR3 is 17 residues.